These 10 T cell receptor beta chains were sequenced from one sample in a study of T cells in Graves' hyperthyroidism and ophthalmopathy. What was amplified from RNA transcripts were TCR beta CDR3 regions. Carried out on the TCR CDR3, a first-round RT-PCR used the HTBI primer set. TCRdb re-derived calls from the multiplex PCR reads in MiXCR, one entry per CDR3 protein. This sample has hundreds of thousands of distinct CDR3 sequences, with roughly 15% found just once. The sample was blood. The receptors here all came from a woman in her 50s with Graves' ophthalmopathy.

This clonotype was seen only a few times. The chain combines TRBV7-2 with TRBJ1-4; 7 nucleotides align to TRBD1. V shed 0 bases and J 5 bases; nucleotides not matched to a gene: 9. The V gene's germline CDR1 is SGHTA and CDR2 FQGNSA. CDR3 length: 17 amino acids. CDR3 residues: CASSLALQGWRNEKLFF. The CDR3 DNA reads as TGTGCCAGCAGCTTAGCGTTACAGGGGTGGAGGAATGAAAAACTGTTTTTT.

The chain employs TRBV29-1 and TRBJ2-7; TRBD2 aligns across 14 bases. V shed 5 bases and J 5 bases; nucleotides not matched to a gene: 8. Germline V gene sequence: CDR1 SQVTM, CDR2 ANQGSEA. The CDR3 totals 15 residues. CDR3 DNA sequence: TGCAGCGTTTCTAGGGGACTAGCGGGAGTTGACGAGCAGTACTTC. Its protein is CSVSRGLAGVDEQYF.

This clonotype was seen only a few times. This rearrangement joins TRBV19 to TRBJ2-5; TRBD1 matches at 7 bases. This CDR3 has 17 residues. V gave up 5 bases and J gave up 2 bases; unmatched junction bases: 14. Germline lookup yields CDR1 LNHDA and CDR2 SQIVND (reference sequence). CDR3 in amino acids: CASSHLSTGKFQETQYF. CDR3 coding DNA: TGTGCCAGTAGTCACCTCTCGACAGGGAAATTTCAAGAGACCCAGTACTTC.

This clonotype has a count of ten or more. The chain recombines TRBV3-1 with TRBJ2-1, with D perhaps matching TRBD2 (6 bases). This CDR3 is 14 amino acids long. Germline V gives CDR1 LGHDT, CDR2 YNNKEL (reference sequence). Between the trimmed V and J ends, which lost 5 bases and 7 bases, there was a span of 15 bases. The CDR3 DNA follows: TGTGCCAGCAGCGGAGGGGCAGGGTTGAATGAGCAGTTCTTC. This translates into CASSGGAGLNEQFF.

There are a few counts of this clonotype. J is TRBJ2-7 and V is TRBV6-4; 7 bases line up with TRBD2. The CDR3 is made up of 15 amino acids. V lost 8 bases, J lost 3 bases, and 13 bases stayed unmatched. Per germline, CDR1 MRHNA and CDR2 SNTAGT. Here the CDR3 DNA reads TGTGCCAGCGGGAAGACTAGCACGAAGCTCTACGAGCAGTACTTC. This codes for CASGKTSTKLYEQYF.

This clonotype was counted only a few times. The chain is built from TRBV6-2 or TRBV6-3 and TRBJ1-5, with TRBD1 matching 8 bases. Germline V gene lookup returns CDR1 MNHEY and CDR2 SVGEGT. V dropped 6 bases and J dropped 2; count of bases not matched to a gene: 6. There are 15 residues in the CDR3. CDR3 loop: CASRTDREGNQPQHF. DNA for the CDR3: TGTGCCAGCAGAACGGACAGGGAAGGCAATCAGCCCCAGCATTTT.

This clonotype was counted ten times or more. The chain carries TRBV11-2 and TRBJ2-5; the D is unclear. Germline values: CDR1 SGHAT, CDR2 FQNNGV. CDR3 size: 12 residues. Trimming removed 6 bases at V and 4 bases at J, with 9 bases between. CDR3: CASRARLETQYF. The CDR3 region has the DNA TGTGCCAGCAGGGCGAGACTAGAGACCCAGTACTTC.

For this clonotype: This may stem from a read error, because a much larger clone lies one nucleotide away. J is TRBJ2-7 and V is TRBV11-1; D gene uncertain. The V gene lost 3 bases and the J gene lost 2 bases, with 14 bases spanning the gap. The germline V gene has CDR1 SGHAT and CDR2 FQDESV (reference sequence). There are 15 residues in the CDR3. This CDR3 is CASSFQGGKPYEQYF. CDR3 bases: TGTGCCAGCAGCTTTCAAGGCGGTAAACCCTACGAGCAGTACTTC.

This clonotype was seen ten or more times. J is TRBJ2-3 and V is TRBV7-3; TRBD1 matches at 8 bases. Germline CDR1 is SGHTA and CDR2 is FQGTGA. J gave up 4 bases and V 0 bases, and 6 bases lay outside the gene matches. The CDR3 is 16 amino acids. CDR3 residues: CASSLTTDRGADTQYF. DNA for the CDR3: TGTGCCAGCAGCTTAACGACAGACAGGGGAGCAGATACGCAGTATTTT. Looking up the rest from reference TRBV7-3 and TRBJ2-3 gives the full variable domain: GAGVSQTPSNKVTEKGKYVELRCDPISGHTALYWYRQSLGQGPEFLIYFQGTGAADDSGLPNDRFFAVRPEGSVSTLKIQRTERGDSAVYLCASSLTTDRGADTQYFGPGTRLTVL.

Turning to this clonotype: A much more abundant neighbour one base away suggests this may be a read error. This chain joins TRBV20-1 and TRBJ1-5; no reliable D call. The CDR3 sequence is 14 residues long. Trimming pared 3 bases from V and 1 base from J, leaving 10 bases between. In germline, CDR1 is DFQATT, CDR2 SNEGSKA (reference sequence). CDR3 sequence reads: CSASDIVSNQPQHF. The CDR3 DNA reads as TGCAGTGCTAGTGACATAGTAAGCAATCAGCCCCAGCATTTT.